This TCR beta chain came from a study of cytomegalovirus exposure and HLA in healthy donors. The CDR3 loop spans 15 amino acids. CDR1 is SGHRS, CDR2 YFSETQ, per germline. Trimming took 4 bases from V and 8 from J; bases not matched to a gene: 8. The PCR made use of 60 Vbeta and 13 Jbeta primers. Generated by immunoSEQ multiplex PCR, the TCRdb table keeps only in-frame clones and is missing some. The profile shows around 190,000 clones, 75% to 90% of them singletons. The receptor was derived from a boy aged 2 to 10 in good health and CMV-seronegative. The specimen sequenced was PBMCs. The chain joins TRBV5-1 to TRBJ2-1; 11 bases align to TRBD2. The CDR3 bases are TGCGCCAGCAGCCCACTAGCGGGAGTTTTCGATGAGCAGTTCTTC. This sequence encodes CASSPLAGVFDEQFF.